Presented here are 5 T cell receptor beta chains from one specimen sequenced in a study of blood T cell repertoires in COVID-19. Profiling relied on immunoSEQ multiplex PCR, and the TCRdb table lists in-frame clones only, not all of them. The repertoire holds 380,000 or so clones, with roughly 87% as singletons. Sequenced material: PBMCs or T cells enriched from blood (not recorded which). These receptors were collected from a woman between 35 and 50 years old with acute COVID-19.

CDR3 loop: CAGCQGPNEKLFF. The CDR3, as DNA: TGTGCCGGATGCCAGGGGCCAAATGAAAAACTGTTTTTT. The chain uses TRBV2 and TRBJ1-4; tentatively, D is TRBD1 (6 bases). V lost 11 bases to trimming and J lost 5 bases, with 15 bases between them. The CDR3 spans 13 residues. Germline V gives CDR1 SNHLY, CDR2 FYNNEI.

The rearrangement joins TRBV10-3 to TRBJ1-3; D is perhaps TRBD1 (6 bases). Per germline, CDR1 ENHRY and CDR2 SYGVKD. V lost 11 bases and J 12 bases, leaving 26 bases between the germline ends. There are 14 residues in the CDR3. The CDR3 protein is CAVGVRPAGDIIYF. The CDR3 DNA reads TGTGCCGTAGGGGTTAGGCCCGCGGGGGACATCATATATTTT.

The chain couples TRBV12-3 or TRBV12-4 to TRBJ1-2; D not resolved. Trimming took 1 base from V and 4 from J, leaving 4 bases between them. The CDR3 spans 12 residues. CDR3 bases: TGTGCCAGCAGTTTAGGGCTCTATGGCTACACCTTC. Translation gives CASSLGLYGYTF.

CDR3 region: CASEERTSNQPQHF. Here the CDR3 DNA reads TGTGCCAGTGAAGAGAGAACTAGCAATCAGCCCCAGCATTTT. This chain uses TRBV19 with TRBJ1-5, with D hard to call. CDR3 length: 14 amino acids. Germline V gives CDR1 LNHDA, CDR2 SQIVND (reference sequence). With 8 bases removed from V and 0 bases from J, the gap between germline ends came to 11 bases.

The V gene is TRBV4-2, the J gene TRBJ2-3, with 15 bases lining up with TRBD2. The germline V gene has CDR1 LGHNA and CDR2 YNFKEQ. The CDR3 spans 17 residues. Losses at the gene ends were 4 bases for V and 3 bases for J; bases not matched to a gene: 5. The CDR3 region has the DNA TGTGCCAGCAGCCTCGGACTAGCGGGGGGGCTGACAGATACGCAGTATTTT. This encodes CASSLGLAGGLTDTQYF.